Following are 21 T cell receptor beta chains from one sample sequenced in a study of T cells in Graves' hyperthyroidism and ophthalmopathy. Amplified regions were TCR beta CDR3 sequences from RNA transcripts. An initial round of RT-PCR targeting the TCR CDR3 relied on the HTBI primer set. TCRdb reprocessed the multiplex PCR reads with MiXCR, giving one entry per CDR3 protein. The table shows some 720,000 distinct CDR3 sequences, with about 15% occurring only once. Material: blood. These receptor sequences come from a man in his late teens or twenties with Graves' hyperthyroidism.

Concerning this clonotype itself: Without the conserved terminal phenylalanine or tryptophan, this CDR3 likely stems from a read error. The chain is built from TRBV12-3 or TRBV12-4 and TRBJ2-7; 11 bases agree with TRBD2. This CDR3 has 16 residues. Trimming took 1 base from V and 0 from J; bases not matched to a gene: 2. The CDR3: CASSLGGLAASYEQYS. The CDR3 nucleotides are TGTGCCAGCAGTTTAGGGGGACTAGCGGCCTCCTACGAGCAGTACTCC.

This clonotype was seen ten or more times. The V and J genes are TRBV3-1 and TRBJ2-7; the match to TRBD1 covers 7 bases. The CDR3 loop spans 14 amino acids. Germline lookup yields CDR1 LGHDT and CDR2 YNNKEL (reference sequence). J was trimmed by 6 bases and V by 4 bases; bases with no gene match: 9. For the CDR3, the DNA is TGTGCCAGCAGCCCTCTAACCGACAGGGCCGAGCAGTACTTC. Its translation: CASSPLTDRAEQYF.

This clonotype showed up just a few times. The chain recombines TRBV20-1 with TRBJ2-1, with 8 bases aligning to TRBD2. Germline V gene data show CDR1 as DFQATT and CDR2 as SNEGSKA (reference sequence). After removal of 5 bases from V and 0 bases from J, the junction contained 9 bases not matched to a gene. The CDR3 totals 16 residues. The CDR3 nucleotides are TGCAGTGCTGGGGGGGATAGCGGGACCTCCTACAATGAGCAGTTCTTC. Protein sequence: CSAGGDSGTSYNEQFF.

This clonotype turned up a few times. J is TRBJ1-5 and V is TRBV12-3 or TRBV12-4; D is uncertain. This CDR3 has 14 amino acids. The germline V and J ends were trimmed by 8 bases and 2 bases, with 13 bases remaining between them. Written as DNA, the CDR3 is TGTGCCAGCCGGGCCGGCGAGCGCAATCAGCCCCAGCATTTT. Protein product: CASRAGERNQPQHF.

About this clonotype: It may be a read error: a sequence one base away is much more abundant. CDR3 nucleotides: TGTGCCAGCGCCCCCCCCGGGACTAGCGGTCCCTACAATGAGCAGTTCTTC. This sequence encodes CASAPPGTSGPYNEQFF. This sequence joins TRBV12-3 or TRBV12-4 and TRBJ2-1; the match to TRBD2 covers 11 bases. The CDR3 totals 17 residues. The trim removed 8 bases at V and 2 bases at J, leaving 11 bases unmatched.

Ten or more counts support this clonotype. The V and J genes are TRBV29-1 and TRBJ1-1; no definite D call. Germline V gene data show CDR1 as SQVTM and CDR2 as ANQGSEA. The V and J ends lost 7 bases and 1 base respectively, with 13 bases between them. CDR3 length equals 13 residues. CDR3 amino acids: CSAIRLGNTEAFF. The CDR3 nucleotides are TGCAGCGCCATCCGGTTGGGGAACACTGAAGCTTTCTTT. The full variable domain, rest sourced from reference TRBV29-1 and TRBJ1-1, is SAVISQKPSRDICQRGTSLTIQCQVDSQVTMMFWYRQQPGQSLTLIATANQGSEATYESGFVIDKFPISRPNLTFSTLTVSNMSPEDSSIYLCSAIRLGNTEAFFGQGTRLTVV.

The chain is built from TRBV15 and TRBJ2-3; 7 nucleotides align to TRBD2. Germline CDR1 LNHNV, CDR2 YYDKDF (reference sequence). The V segment lost 4 bases and the J segment 2 bases; nucleotides outside the gene matches: 9. The CDR3 consists of 16 residues. The CDR3 DNA is TGTGCCACCAGCACCTACAGTCTAGCGGACACAGATACGCAGTATTTT. This sequence encodes CATSTYSLADTDTQYF.

This clonotype was picked up many times. This chain joins TRBV3-1 and TRBJ1-2, with TRBD1 matching over 11 bases. V lost 4 bases to trimming and J lost 5 bases; unmatched junction nucleotides: 3. CDR3 size: 14 residues. Germline-derived CDR1 and CDR2 are LGHDT and YNNKEL (reference sequence). As DNA, the CDR3 is TGTGCCAGCAGCCCGGGACAGGGGGTGTATGGCTACACCTTC. It yields the protein CASSPGQGVYGYTF.

This clonotype appeared many times. V and J are TRBV2 and TRBJ2-3, with 7 bases that match TRBD2. CDR1 is SNHLY, CDR2 FYNNEI, per germline. With 5 bases clipped from V and 0 bases from J, the junction kept 5 bases outside the gene matches. CDR3 length: 15 amino acids. The CDR3 here is CASSLAGFSTDTQYF. CDR3 nucleotides: TGTGCCAGCAGTTTAGCGGGCTTTAGCACAGATACGCAGTATTTT.

This sequence joins TRBV19 and TRBJ1-5, with D uncertain. V shed 3 bases and J shed 5 bases, with 17 bases lying between them. Germline V CDR1 and CDR2: LNHDA, SQIVND (reference sequence). This CDR3 contains 16 residues. The DNA of the CDR3 is TGTGCCAGTAGTATTCTTACCATAAAGAGCGATCAGCCCCAGCATTTT. Protein product: CASSILTIKSDQPQHF.

The gene calls are TRBV5-6 and TRBJ2-7, with 12 bases aligning to TRBD1. Germline lookup yields CDR1 SGHDT and CDR2 YYEEEE. This CDR3 is built from 15 residues. V was pared by 4 bases and J by 5 bases, with 7 bases of the junction left unmatched. The CDR3 region has the DNA TGTGCCAGCAGCCATATCCGGGACAGGGGGCACGAGCAGTACTTC. Amino acid sequence: CASSHIRDRGHEQYF. Full variable domain (remainder filled in from reference TRBV5-6 and TRBJ2-7): DAGVTQSPTHLIKTRGQQVTLRCSPKSGHDTVSWYQQALGQGPQFIFQYYEEEERQRGNFPDRFSGHQFPNYSSELNVNALLLGDSALYLCASSHIRDRGHEQYFGPGTRLTVT.

This clonotype was picked up many times. The J gene is TRBJ1-5, the V gene TRBV28; possible D gene TRBD1, 5 bases. The V and J ends lost 7 bases and 9 bases respectively, with 19 bases between them. This CDR3 has 14 amino acids. CDR1 is MDHEN and CDR2 is SYDVKM in the germline V gene. CDR3 residues: CASTLGGEIRPQHF. The CDR3 DNA is TGTGCCAGCACCCTCGGGGGGGAAATCCGGCCCCAGCATTTT.

This clonotype has more than one count but fewer than ten. The V call is TRBV6-1, the J call TRBJ2-2; no clear D. V was trimmed by 10 bases and J by 1 base, leaving 7 bases between them. The CDR3 spans 12 residues. Germline CDR1 is MNHNS and CDR2 is SASEGT. The DNA for the CDR3 is TGTGCCATATCGGTGAACACCGGGGAGCTGTTTTTT. Translating gives CAISVNTGELFF.

The chain uses TRBV7-9 and TRBJ1-6; D call uncertain. The V gene's germline CDR1 is SEHNR and CDR2 FQNEAQ (reference sequence). Trimming removed 5 bases at V and 4 bases at J, with 9 bases between. This CDR3 region has 14 residues. In DNA form, the CDR3 reads TGTGCCAGCAGCCCGGACGGATATAATTCACCCCTCCACTTT. Protein sequence: CASSPDGYNSPLHF.

This clonotype was detected only a few times. This chain joins TRBV20-1 and TRBJ1-4; possible D gene TRBD1, 5 bases. CDR3 length: 14 amino acids. Per the germline V gene, CDR1 is DFQATT and CDR2 is SNEGSKA (reference sequence). Trimming cost V 5 bases and J 7 bases, with 17 bases left between them. This chain's CDR3 is CSAHPGRDGEKLFF. The CDR3 nucleotides read TGCAGTGCTCACCCCGGGAGGGACGGTGAAAAACTGTTTTTT.

There are a few counts of this clonotype. The chain employs TRBV19 and TRBJ2-7; a possible D gene is TRBD1 (6 bases). Germline CDR1 is LNHDA and CDR2 is SQIVND (reference sequence). V was clipped by 5 bases and J by 2 bases, with 22 bases between them. This CDR3 region has 17 residues. The CDR3 DNA sequence: TGTGCCAGTAGTCCTTCACAAACAGGGATGATAACCTACGAGCAGTACTTC. Its translation: CASSPSQTGMITYEQYF. Full variable domain (rest looked up from reference TRBV19 and TRBJ2-7): DGGITQSPKYLFRKEGQNVTLSCEQNLNHDAMYWYRQDPGQGLRLIYYSQIVNDFQKGDIAEGYSVSREKKESFPLTVTSAQKNPTAFYLCASSPSQTGMITYEQYFGPGTRLTVT.

The chain joins TRBV6-6 to TRBJ1-2; 7 positions match TRBD1. From germline, CDR1 is MNHNY and CDR2 SVGAGI (reference sequence). V trimming: 0 bases; J trimming: 7 bases; junction bases outside the gene matches: 2. This CDR3 comprises 13 residues. The CDR3 DNA sequence: TGTGCCAGCAGTTACTCTGGACAGGCTGGCTACACCTTC. Translating it yields CASSYSGQAGYTF.

Comment on this clonotype: A much larger clonotype is one base distant, so this may be a read error. The chain employs TRBV7-2 and TRBJ2-7, with D possibly TRBD1 on 5 matching bases. Germline V CDR1 and CDR2: SGHTA, FQGNSA. The CDR3 is 12 amino acids. The CDR3 sequence: CASSPVEQAQYF. The CDR3 region has the DNA TGCGCCAGCAGCCCCGTGGAACAGGCGCAGTACTTC.

This clonotype was recorded at least ten times. V and J are TRBV28 and TRBJ2-5; 8 nucleotides align to TRBD2. The CDR3 is made up of 18 amino acids. Germline values: CDR1 MDHEN, CDR2 SYDVKM. The V gene end was trimmed by 7 bases and the J gene end by 3 bases; junction bases not matched to a gene: 19. The CDR3 protein is CASTLKGLGGRPEETQYF. CDR3 bases: TGTGCCAGCACCTTAAAGGGTTTAGGCGGGAGGCCCGAAGAGACCCAGTACTTC.

This clonotype showed up just a few times. The chain is built from TRBV19 and TRBJ2-4; 8 bases match TRBD1. J gave up 8 bases and V 5 bases, and 8 bases lay outside the gene matches. The CDR3 contains 14 residues. Germline CDR1 is LNHDA and CDR2 is SQIVND (reference sequence). This CDR3 reads CASSPYLGQDIQYF. The CDR3 nucleotides read TGTGCCAGTAGTCCATATCTGGGACAGGACATTCAGTACTTC.

This sequence joins TRBV11-2 and TRBJ2-2; D remains unclear. From germline, CDR1 is SGHAT and CDR2 FQNNGV. Deletions cut 1 base from V and 4 bases from J, with 7 bases between. CDR3 size: 14 residues. The CDR3: CASSLVGFTGELFF. The CDR3 DNA is TGTGCCAGCAGCTTAGTGGGGTTCACCGGGGAGCTGTTTTTT.